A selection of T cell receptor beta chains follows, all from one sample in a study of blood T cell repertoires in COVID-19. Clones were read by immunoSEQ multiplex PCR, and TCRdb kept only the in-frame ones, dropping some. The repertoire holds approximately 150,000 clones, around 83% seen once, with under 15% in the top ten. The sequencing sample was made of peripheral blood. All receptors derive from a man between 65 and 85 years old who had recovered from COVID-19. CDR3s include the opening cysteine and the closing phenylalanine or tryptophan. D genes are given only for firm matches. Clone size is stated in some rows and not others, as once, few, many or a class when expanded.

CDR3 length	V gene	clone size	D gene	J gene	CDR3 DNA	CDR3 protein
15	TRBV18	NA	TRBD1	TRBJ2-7	TGTGCCAGCTCACCACCTCGGGACAGCCCCTACGAGCAGTACTTC	CASSPPRDSPYEQYF
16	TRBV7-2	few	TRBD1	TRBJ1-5	TGTGCCAGCAGCTTAGGGGGGACAGGGGGCAGTCAGCCCCAGCATTTT	CASSLGGTGGSQPQHF
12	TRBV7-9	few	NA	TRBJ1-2	TGTGCCAGCAGCCCCCGGGACAACGGCTACACCTTC	CASSPRDNGYTF
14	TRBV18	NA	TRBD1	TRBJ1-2	TGTGCCAGCTCAAGGTCCAGGGGGCGCGATGGCTACACCTTC	CASSRSRGRDGYTF
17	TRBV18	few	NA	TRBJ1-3	TGTGCCAGCTCACCAGCCGGGTCTCGATCCTCTGGAAACACCATATATTTT	CASSPAGSRSSGNTIYF
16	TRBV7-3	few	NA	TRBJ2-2	TGTGCCAGCAGCTTATCGGGCGGACTCAACACCGGGGAGCTGTTTTTT	CASSLSGGLNTGELFF
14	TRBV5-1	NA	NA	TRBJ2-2	TGCGCCAGCAGCCCGTCGCGCGGCACCGGGGAGCTGTTTTTT	CASSPSRGTGELFF
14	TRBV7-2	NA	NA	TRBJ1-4	TGTGCCAGCAGCTTAGGAGGGGGTGGTGAAAAACTGTTTTTT	CASSLGGGGEKLFF
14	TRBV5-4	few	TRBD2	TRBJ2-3	TGTGCCAGCAGCTTTAGCGGGAGCTGGGATACGCAGTATTTT	CASSFSGSWDTQYF
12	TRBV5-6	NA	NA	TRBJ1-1	TGTGCCAGCAGTCGGGACACCACTGAAGCTTTCTTT	CASSRDTTEAFF
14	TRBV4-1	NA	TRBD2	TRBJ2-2	TGCGCCAGCAGCCAAGAGACTAGCGGGAGTCCCTTGTTTTTT	CASSQETSGSPLFF
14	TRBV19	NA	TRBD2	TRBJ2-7	TGTGCCAGCCGACTACTAGCGGGTGACTACGAGCAGTACTTC	CASRLLAGDYEQYF
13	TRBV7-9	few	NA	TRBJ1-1	TGTGCCAGCAGCGAGGGGGGGCGAGCAGAAGCTTTCTTT	CASSEGGRAEAFF